Following are 24 T cell receptor beta chains from one sample sequenced in a study of shared clonotypes between healthy human individuals (dated by TCRdb to 2018 to 2020). The library was produced with the immunoSEQ multiplex PCR assay. TCRdb provides this immuneACCESS table in a form limited to in-frame rearrangements. Some clones are lacking; in checked studies, under half of them reflect an unresolved V gene, and why the rest are absent is not known. The sample data list roughly 700,000 clones, and about 74% of these were observed just once. Clones ranked in the top ten supply over 1.5% of the sample. Sequenced sample: memory CD4+ T cells sorted from blood. The cell subset or site label of this sample denotes: CD45RA-negative fraction. Receptors originate from a woman aged 30 to 39 in good health.

J is TRBJ2-5 and V is TRBV6-5; no clear D. Germline values: CDR1 MNHEY, CDR2 SVGAGI. The ends were cut back, 6 bases at V and 5 bases at J, with 16 bases in the middle. This CDR3 has 14 residues. The CDR3 is CASSPTYILETQYF. The CDR3 coding sequence is TGTGCCAGCAGCCCGACCTATATCCTCGAGACCCAGTACTTC.

The chain couples TRBV28 to TRBJ2-3, with D possibly being TRBD1 (5 bases). Germline CDR1 is MDHEN and CDR2 is SYDVKM. Between the trimmed V and J ends, which lost 1 base and 0 bases, there was a span of 11 bases. The CDR3 sequence is 16 residues long. This CDR3 is CASSLSTGSSTDTQYF. The CDR3 bases are TGTGCCAGCAGTTTATCTACAGGTTCTAGCACAGATACGCAGTATTTT.

Only a few counts were recorded for this clone. This chain joins TRBV15 and TRBJ1-2, with 8 bases fitting TRBD1. The V gene end was trimmed by 9 bases and the J gene end by 4 bases; junction bases not matched to a gene: 19. CDR3 length: 17 amino acids. Germline V lookup: CDR1 LNHNV, CDR2 YYDKDF (reference sequence). CDR3 amino acids: CATNFRQGLIPSYGYTF. CDR3 DNA: TGTGCCACAAACTTCCGACAGGGGCTCATCCCCTCCTATGGCTACACCTTC.

The chain has TRBV5-4 and TRBJ2-7, with TRBD2 as a possible D gene (7 bases). Trimming stripped 4 bases from V and 0 bases from J, with 14 bases between. This CDR3 region has 15 residues. CDR1 and CDR2 (germline): SGHNT, YYREEE (reference sequence). CDR3: CASSRGGDRSYEQYF. The CDR3 DNA sequence: TGTGCCAGCAGCCGAGGGGGGGACCGCTCCTACGAGCAGTACTTC.

This chain links TRBV6-1 with TRBJ2-1; 9 nucleotides agree with TRBD2. This CDR3 is 15 amino acids long. The V and J ends lost 6 bases and 7 bases, in that order; junction bases with no gene match: 10. Per germline, CDR1 MNHNS and CDR2 SASEGT. CDR3 residues: CASSPGDSGSNEQFF. CDR3 coding DNA: TGTGCCAGCAGCCCAGGGGATAGCGGGAGTAATGAGCAGTTCTTC.

The chain uses TRBV27 and TRBJ2-2; tentative D call: TRBD2 (5 bases). The CDR3 loop spans 15 amino acids. CDR1 and CDR2 from the germline V gene are MNHEY and SMNVEV (reference sequence). The V and J ends lost 2 bases and 4 bases respectively, with 11 bases between them. Here the CDR3 reads CASSLNWGATGELFF. The CDR3 nucleotides are TGTGCCAGCAGTTTAAATTGGGGAGCCACCGGGGAGCTGTTTTTT.

The V and J genes are TRBV2 and TRBJ2-7; possibly TRBD2 for D (6 bases). This CDR3 contains 12 residues. Germline CDR1 is SNHLY and CDR2 is FYNNEI. V was shortened by 5 bases and J by 3 bases, with 8 bases between the two germline ends. CDR3 sequence: CASSYGSYEQYF. The CDR3 DNA follows: TGTGCCAGCAGTTACGGGAGCTACGAGCAGTACTTC.

The chain carries TRBV4-2 and TRBJ1-5; no reliable D call. Deletions cut 0 bases from V and 9 bases from J, with 12 bases between. CDR1 LGHNA and CDR2 YNFKEQ come from the germline V gene. The CDR3 spans 14 residues. The CDR3 reads CASSQESVLWPQHF. The CDR3 DNA sequence: TGTGCCAGCAGCCAAGAATCCGTTTTATGGCCCCAGCATTTT.

V usage is TRBV4-1 and J usage is TRBJ2-7; maybe TRBD1 (6 bases). The V gene lost 1 base and the J gene lost 1 base, with 8 bases spanning the gap. The CDR3 extends over 14 amino acids. From germline, CDR1 is MGHRA and CDR2 YSYEKL. The CDR3 loop is CASSQADRSYEQYF. The CDR3, as DNA: TGCGCCAGCAGCCAAGCCGACAGGTCCTACGAGCAGTACTTC.

The chain uses TRBV7-9 and TRBJ2-1, with TRBD2 identical over 9 bases. Germline V gives CDR1 SEHNR, CDR2 FQNEAQ (reference sequence). The CDR3 covers 16 residues. With 5 bases clipped from V and 5 bases from J, the junction kept 10 bases outside the gene matches. This chain's CDR3 is CASSLTWTSENNEQFF. CDR3 nucleotide sequence: TGTGCCAGCAGCCTTACGTGGACTAGCGAAAACAATGAGCAGTTCTTC.

The chain combines TRBV9 with TRBJ2-3; D is tentatively TRBD1 or TRBD2 (6 bases each). Trimming removed 7 bases from V and 2 bases from J, with 29 bases in between. Per the germline V gene, CDR1 is SGDLS and CDR2 is YYNGEE. CDR3 length equals 19 residues. The CDR3 loop is CASAPRGRTSGVTTDTQYF. The DNA of the CDR3 is TGTGCCAGCGCCCCAAGGGGGAGGACGAGCGGAGTTACCACAGATACGCAGTATTTT.

The chain couples TRBV14 to TRBJ2-1; D call uncertain. V was cut by 3 bases and J by 0 bases, with 12 bases left in between. Germline values: CDR1 SGHDN, CDR2 FVKESK. This CDR3 region has 16 residues. The CDR3: CASSHKWGSSYNEQFF. The CDR3 DNA reads as TGTGCCAGCAGCCACAAGTGGGGAAGCTCCTACAATGAGCAGTTCTTC.

The table lists this clone with a few counts. V is TRBV7-2 and J is TRBJ1-2; 7 nucleotides align to TRBD1. This CDR3 is built from 15 residues. V gave up 5 bases and J gave up 7 bases; unmatched junction bases: 13. Germline loops: CDR1 SGHTA, CDR2 FQGNSA. The CDR3 DNA follows: TGTGCCAGCAGCGCCCCTGGGACAGACTTTGGTGGCTACACCTTC. It encodes CASSAPGTDFGGYTF. Full variable domain (remainder filled in from reference TRBV7-2 and TRBJ1-2): GAGVSQSPSNKVTEKGKDVELRCDPISGHTALYWYRQSLGQGLEFLIYFQGNSAPDKSGLPSDRFSAERTGGSVSTLTIQRTQQEDSAVYLCASSAPGTDFGGYTFGSGTRLTVV.

In this sample, this clone turned up a few times. This CDR3 reads CASRKAELGYNEQFF. The CDR3 region has the DNA TGTGCCAGCAGGAAAGCGGAACTAGGCTACAATGAGCAGTTCTTC. This chain joins TRBV28 and TRBJ2-1; D is possibly TRBD2 (5 bases). Per germline, CDR1 MDHEN and CDR2 SYDVKM. The CDR3 sequence is 15 residues long. The V gene lost 6 bases and the J gene lost 3 bases, with 15 bases spanning the gap. Filled out from reference TRBV28 and TRBJ2-1, the complete variable domain reads DVKVTQSSRYLVKRTGEKVFLECVQDMDHENMFWYRQDPGLGLRLIYFSYDVKMKEKGDIPEGYSVSREKKERFSLILESASTNQTSMYLCASRKAELGYNEQFFGPGTRLTVL.

V is TRBV6-5 and J is TRBJ1-1, with D unclear. Deletions cut 4 bases from V and 3 bases from J, with 3 bases between. Germline CDR1 and CDR2: MNHEY and SVGAGI. This CDR3 spans 11 amino acids. The CDR3: CASSSDTEAFF. Written as DNA, the CDR3 is TGTGCCAGCAGTTCGGACACTGAAGCTTTCTTT.

The chain uses TRBV25-1 and TRBJ1-1; 8 bases match TRBD1. Trimming took 3 bases from V and 7 from J; bases not matched to a gene: 1. This CDR3 is built from 12 residues. Germline V gene lookup returns CDR1 MGHDK and CDR2 SYGVNS. The CDR3 nucleotides are TGTGCCAGCAGTGATGACAGGGGTGAAGCTTTCTTT. This encodes CASSDDRGEAFF.

The V gene is TRBV12-2, the J gene TRBJ1-2; TRBD1 is the table's D call, not checked against the DNA. TRBV12-2 is tagged as a pseudogene. The CDR3 spans 12 residues. The CDR3 spells CAGSGEAYGYTF. The CDR3 DNA reads TGTGCAGGATCAGGGGAAGCCTATGGCTACACCTTC.

The chain couples TRBV18 to TRBJ2-7; a possible D gene is TRBD1 (6 bases). This CDR3 is built from 14 residues. The V and J ends lost 4 bases and 7 bases respectively, with 17 bases between them. Germline V gene lookup returns CDR1 KGHSH and CDR2 LQKENI. Here the CDR3 reads CASSQTSEGVEQYF. CDR3 DNA: TGTGCCAGCTCACAAACCTCTGAGGGGGTTGAGCAGTACTTC.

This chain joins TRBV7-2 and TRBJ2-5; 14 bases match TRBD2. Germline values: CDR1 SGHTA, CDR2 FQGNSA. This CDR3 has 16 residues. J lost 4 bases, V lost 5 bases, and 6 bases had no gene match. The chain's CDR3 is CASSRGTSGSSETQYF. The CDR3 DNA is TGTGCCAGCAGCAGGGGGACTAGCGGGAGCTCAGAGACCCAGTACTTC.

This clone was detected only once. The chain uses TRBV10-3 and TRBJ2-1; 8 nucleotides line up with TRBD2. The CDR3 has 13 amino acids. V shed 6 bases and J 9 bases; nucleotides not matched to a gene: 7. Germline CDR1 is ENHRY and CDR2 is SYGVKD. CDR3 protein: CAISQESGSEQFF. The CDR3 DNA reads TGTGCCATCAGCCAAGAGAGCGGGAGTGAGCAGTTCTTC.

The chain is built from TRBV10-1 and TRBJ2-3; D is unclear. V lost 2 bases to trimming and J lost 5 bases, with 5 bases between them. The CDR3 totals 12 residues. The germline CDR1 and CDR2 sequences are WNHNN and SYGVQD (reference sequence). CDR3 in amino acids: CASSERRDTQYF. As DNA, the CDR3 is TGCGCCAGCAGTGAGCGAAGAGATACGCAGTATTTT.

The chain uses TRBV5-1 and TRBJ1-4; a possible D gene is TRBD1 (5 bases). Trimming took 7 bases from V and 8 from J, leaving 18 bases between them. Germline V gene lookup returns CDR1 SGHRS and CDR2 YFSETQ. There are 14 residues in the CDR3. The DNA for the CDR3 is TGCGCCAGCGGCTGGGGAGGGGCTGAGGAAAAACTGTTTTTT. Amino acids: CASGWGGAEEKLFF.

The chain is built from TRBV5-4 and TRBJ2-7; 7 bases line up with TRBD1. With V trimmed by 3 bases and J by 6 bases, 12 bases remained unmatched. Germline lookup yields CDR1 SGHNT and CDR2 YYREEE (reference sequence). The CDR3 runs to 15 residues. CDR3 loop: CASSYPTGSVSEQYF. The DNA for the CDR3 is TGTGCCAGCAGCTACCCGACAGGGTCTGTGTCCGAGCAGTACTTC.

V usage is TRBV28 and J usage is TRBJ2-7; D is unclear. This CDR3 is 11 amino acids long. Germline V gives CDR1 MDHEN, CDR2 SYDVKM. V was clipped by 1 base and J by 5 bases, with 3 bases between them. CDR3 nucleotide sequence: TGTGCCAGCAGTTTATTGCACGAGCAGTACTTC. It is translated as CASSLLHEQYF.